Each of the 8 T cell receptor beta chains below was sequenced from the same sample in a study of T cell responses to AZD1222 COVID-19 vaccine. This table comes from immunoSEQ multiplex PCR, and its TCRdb copy is limited to in-frame clones, with some not included. The data contain roughly 140,000 clones, 91% of them singletons. The sequences come from peripheral blood, collected on day 0 of AZD1222 vaccination. These receptor sequences come from an adult in good health.

This clone was counted only a few times. The chain employs TRBV15 and TRBJ2-1; 9 bases map to TRBD2. Germline values: CDR1 LNHNV, CDR2 YYDKDF (reference sequence). This CDR3 has 19 residues. Losses at the gene ends were 5 bases for V and 0 bases for J; bases not matched to a gene: 14. In DNA, the CDR3 is TGTGCCACCAGCCATGGCCTTACCTTTAGCGGGAGCTCCTACAATGAGCAGTTCTTC. Translated, it gives CATSHGLTFSGSSYNEQFF.

The V gene is TRBV6-5, the J gene TRBJ1-3; 7 bases line up with TRBD1. Per germline, CDR1 MNHEY and CDR2 SVGAGI. V dropped 7 bases and J dropped 2; count of bases not matched to a gene: 5. This CDR3 is built from 14 residues. Written as DNA, the CDR3 is TGTGCCAGCAAAGTGACAGGGACTGGAAACACCATATATTTT. Residues: CASKVTGTGNTIYF.

V gene TRBV11-2 combines with J gene TRBJ2-7; perhaps TRBD2 as D (5 bases). V shed 3 bases and J shed 4 bases, with 16 bases lying between them. Looked up from germline, CDR1 is SGHAT and CDR2 is FQNNGV. CDR3 length: 15 amino acids. The CDR3 sequence: CASSFNSASHYEQYF. DNA of the CDR3: TGTGCCAGCAGCTTTAATAGCGCCTCTCATTACGAGCAGTACTTC.

The chain employs TRBV15 and TRBJ1-1, with unresolved D. The CDR3 totals 14 residues. The germline V gene has CDR1 LNHNV and CDR2 YYDKDF (reference sequence). V was pared by 0 bases and J by 9 bases, with 14 bases between. CDR3 coding DNA: TGTGCCACCAGCAGAGATTATGCTAATGACCAAGCTTTCTTT. Translating it yields CATSRDYANDQAFF.

The V gene is TRBV9, the J gene TRBJ1-6; the D gene is possibly TRBD1 (5 bases). V shed 4 bases and J shed 2 bases, with 13 bases lying between them. Germline loops: CDR1 SGDLS, CDR2 YYNGEE. The CDR3 sequence is 16 residues long. CDR3 loop: CASSPLGGTYNSPLHF. Here the CDR3 DNA reads TGTGCCAGCAGCCCCCTCGGGGGGACCTATAATTCACCCCTCCACTTT.

The V gene is TRBV7-2, the J gene TRBJ1-1, with D uncertain. V lost 6 bases, J lost 0 bases, and 11 bases lay in between. CDR3 length equals 14 residues. CDR1 is SGHTA and CDR2 is FQGNSA in the germline V gene. DNA for the CDR3: TGTGCCAGCAGTTCGGACTTACTGAACACTGAAGCTTTCTTT. Protein: CASSSDLLNTEAFF.

V is TRBV5-8 and J is TRBJ1-5; D is unresolved. Per the germline V gene, CDR1 is SGHTS and CDR2 is YDEGEE. CDR3 size: 18 residues. The germline V and J ends were trimmed by 4 bases and 2 bases, with 22 bases remaining between them. The DNA of the CDR3 is TGTGCCAGCAGCCGCCTCCGGACTGCTACCGGGGGCAATCAGCCCCAGCATTTT. Amino acids: CASSRLRTATGGNQPQHF.

This clone came up once. The rearrangement links TRBV11-3 to TRBJ1-5; 8 bases align to TRBD1. This CDR3 is built from 16 residues. The germline V gene has CDR1 SGHNT and CDR2 YENEEA. Trimming cost V 5 bases and J 0 bases; bases outside gene matches: 6. The DNA of the CDR3 is TGTGCCAGCAGCCGACCGACAGGGGATAGCAATCAGCCCCAGCATTTT. It encodes CASSRPTGDSNQPQHF. The full variable domain, its missing parts supplied by reference TRBV11-3 and TRBJ1-5, is EAGVVQSPRYKIIEKKQPVAFWCNPISGHNTLYWYLQNLGQGPELLIRYENEEAVDDSQLPKDRFSAERLKGVDSTLKIQPAELGDSAVYLCASSRPTGDSNQPQHFGDGTRLSIL.